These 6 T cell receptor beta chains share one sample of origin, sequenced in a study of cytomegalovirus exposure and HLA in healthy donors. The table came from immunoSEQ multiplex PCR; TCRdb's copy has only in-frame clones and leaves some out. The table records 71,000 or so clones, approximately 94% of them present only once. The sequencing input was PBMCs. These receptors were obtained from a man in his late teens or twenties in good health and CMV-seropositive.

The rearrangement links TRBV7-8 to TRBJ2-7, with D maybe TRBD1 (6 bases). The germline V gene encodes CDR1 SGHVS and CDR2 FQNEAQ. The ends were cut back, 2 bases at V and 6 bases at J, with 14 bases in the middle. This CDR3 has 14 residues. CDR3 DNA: TGTGCCAGCAGCTTAAAGCGGCAGGGGATCGAGCAGTACTTC. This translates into CASSLKRQGIEQYF.

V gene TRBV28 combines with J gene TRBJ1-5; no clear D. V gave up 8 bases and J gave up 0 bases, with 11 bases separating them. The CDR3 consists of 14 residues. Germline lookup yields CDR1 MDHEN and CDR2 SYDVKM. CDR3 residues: CASSLEYSNQPQHF. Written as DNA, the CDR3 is TGTGCCAGCTCCTTAGAATATAGCAATCAGCCCCAGCATTTT.

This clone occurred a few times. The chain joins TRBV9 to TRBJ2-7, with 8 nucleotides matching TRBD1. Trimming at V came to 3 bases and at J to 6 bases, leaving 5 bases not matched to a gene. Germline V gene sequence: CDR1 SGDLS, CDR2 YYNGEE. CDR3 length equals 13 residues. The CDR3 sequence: CASSDGQGGEQYF. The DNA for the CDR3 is TGTGCCAGCAGCGACGGACAGGGCGGCGAGCAGTACTTC.

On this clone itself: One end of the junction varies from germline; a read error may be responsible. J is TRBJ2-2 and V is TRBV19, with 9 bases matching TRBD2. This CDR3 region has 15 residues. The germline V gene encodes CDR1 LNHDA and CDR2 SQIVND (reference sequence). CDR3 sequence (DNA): TGTGCCAGCAGTAGCGGGAGTGGGTACACCGGGGAGCTGTTTTTT. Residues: CASSSGSGYTGELFF.

The CDR3 loop reads CASSPRGGGSRYEQYF. The CDR3 region has the DNA TGTGCCAGCAGCCCCAGGGGCGGGGGTTCTAGATACGAGCAGTACTTC. V usage is TRBV7-9 and J usage is TRBJ2-7; TRBD2 might be the D (7 bases). The CDR3 is 16 amino acids. The germline V and J ends were trimmed by 5 bases and 4 bases, with 21 bases remaining between them. CDR1 and CDR2 (germline): SEHNR, FQNEAQ (reference sequence).

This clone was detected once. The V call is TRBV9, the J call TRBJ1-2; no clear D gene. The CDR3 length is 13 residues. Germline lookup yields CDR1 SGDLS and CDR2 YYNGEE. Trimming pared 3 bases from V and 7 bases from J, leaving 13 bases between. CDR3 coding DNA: TGTGCCAGCAGCGATCGGGGTTGGTCTGGCTACACCTTC. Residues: CASSDRGWSGYTF. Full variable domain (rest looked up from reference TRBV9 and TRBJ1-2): DSGVTQTPKHLITATGQRVTLRCSPRSGDLSVYWYQQSLDQGLQFLIQYYNGEERAKGNILERFSAQQFPDLHSELNLSSLELGDSALYFCASSDRGWSGYTFGSGTRLTVV.